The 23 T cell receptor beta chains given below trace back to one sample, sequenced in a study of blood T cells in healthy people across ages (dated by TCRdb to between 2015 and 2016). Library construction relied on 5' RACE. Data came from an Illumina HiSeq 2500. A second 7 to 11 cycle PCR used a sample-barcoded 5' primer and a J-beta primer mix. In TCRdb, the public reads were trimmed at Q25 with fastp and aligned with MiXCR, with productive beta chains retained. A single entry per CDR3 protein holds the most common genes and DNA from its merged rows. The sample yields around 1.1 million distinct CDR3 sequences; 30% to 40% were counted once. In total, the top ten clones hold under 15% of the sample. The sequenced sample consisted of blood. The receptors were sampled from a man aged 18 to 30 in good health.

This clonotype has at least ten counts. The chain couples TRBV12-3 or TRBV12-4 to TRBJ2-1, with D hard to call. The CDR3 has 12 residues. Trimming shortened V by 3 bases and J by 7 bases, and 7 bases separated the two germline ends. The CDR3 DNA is TGTGCCAGCAGTTTGGATGGGAATGAGCAGTTCTTC. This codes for CASSLDGNEQFF.

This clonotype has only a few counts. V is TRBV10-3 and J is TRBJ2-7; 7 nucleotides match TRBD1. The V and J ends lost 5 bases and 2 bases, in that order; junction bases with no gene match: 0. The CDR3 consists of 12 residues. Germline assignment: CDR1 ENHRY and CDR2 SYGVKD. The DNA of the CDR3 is TGTGCCATCAGTCAGGGGGCCTACGAGCAGTACTTC. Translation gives CAISQGAYEQYF.

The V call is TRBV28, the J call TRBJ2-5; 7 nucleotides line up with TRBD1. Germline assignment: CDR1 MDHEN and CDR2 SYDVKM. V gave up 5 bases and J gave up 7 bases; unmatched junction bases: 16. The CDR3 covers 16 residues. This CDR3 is CASSDRDRWPSGTQYF. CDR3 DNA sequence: TGTGCCAGCAGTGACAGGGACCGCTGGCCAAGCGGGACCCAGTACTTC.

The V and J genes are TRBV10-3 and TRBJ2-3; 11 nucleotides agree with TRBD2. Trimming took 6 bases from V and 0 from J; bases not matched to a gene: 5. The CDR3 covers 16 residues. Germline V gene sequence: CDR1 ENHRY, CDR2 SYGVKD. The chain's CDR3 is CAISYSSGGSTDTQYF. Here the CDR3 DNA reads TGTGCCATCAGCTACTCTAGCGGGGGGAGCACAGATACGCAGTATTTT.

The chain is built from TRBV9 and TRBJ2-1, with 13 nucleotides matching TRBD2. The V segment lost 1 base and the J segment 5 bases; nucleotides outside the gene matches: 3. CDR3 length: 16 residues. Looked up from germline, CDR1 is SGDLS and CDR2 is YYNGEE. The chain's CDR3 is CASSVFGTSGDNEQFF. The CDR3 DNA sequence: TGTGCCAGCAGCGTATTTGGGACTAGCGGGGACAATGAGCAGTTCTTC.

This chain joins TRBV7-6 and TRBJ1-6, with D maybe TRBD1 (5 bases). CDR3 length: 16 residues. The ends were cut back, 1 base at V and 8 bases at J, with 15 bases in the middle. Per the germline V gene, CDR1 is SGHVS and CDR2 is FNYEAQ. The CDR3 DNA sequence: TGTGCCAGCAGCTTAGTTCGTGCAGGGAAGGATTCACCCCTCCACTTT. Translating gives CASSLVRAGKDSPLHF.

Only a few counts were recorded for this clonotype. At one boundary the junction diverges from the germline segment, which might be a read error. CDR3 protein: CAGSVSGTEQYF. The CDR3 bases are TGTGCCGGCAGCGTCTCCGGGACGGAGCAGTACTTC. The chain employs TRBV9 and TRBJ2-5, with D tentatively TRBD1 or TRBD2 (5 bases each). Germline CDR1 reads SGDLS; CDR2 reads YYNGEE. CDR3 length: 12 residues.

CDR3 amino acids: CASSLDTGAGPYNEQFF. In nucleotides, the CDR3 is TGCGCCAGCAGCTTGGATACAGGGGCAGGTCCCTACAATGAGCAGTTCTTC. The gene calls are TRBV5-1 and TRBJ2-1; 7 nucleotides line up with TRBD1. This CDR3 spans 17 amino acids. Germline V CDR1 and CDR2: SGHRS, YFSETQ. V shed 0 bases, J shed 2 bases, and the junction held 8 bases outside the gene matches.

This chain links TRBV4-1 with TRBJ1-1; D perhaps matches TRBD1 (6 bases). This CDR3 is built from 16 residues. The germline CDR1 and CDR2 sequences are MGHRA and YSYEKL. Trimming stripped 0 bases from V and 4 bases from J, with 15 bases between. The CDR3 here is CASSQDPRGAGTEAFF. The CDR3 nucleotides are TGCGCCAGCAGCCAAGATCCTCGGGGGGCCGGCACTGAAGCTTTCTTT.

The CDR3 here is CASSFTGTGPEAFF. CDR3 DNA: TGTGCCAGCAGTTTTACCGGGACAGGGCCTGAAGCTTTCTTT. The J gene is TRBJ1-1, the V gene TRBV12-3 or TRBV12-4, with 9 bases matching TRBD1. With V trimmed by 3 bases and J by 6 bases, 5 bases remained unmatched. The CDR3 is 14 residues long.

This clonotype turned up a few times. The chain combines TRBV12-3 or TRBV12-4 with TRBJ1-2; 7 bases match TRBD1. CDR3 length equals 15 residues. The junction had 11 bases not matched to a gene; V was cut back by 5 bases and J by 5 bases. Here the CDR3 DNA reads TGTGCCAGCAGTCTGGATAAGGGGGCGGGTTATGGCTACACCTTC. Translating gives CASSLDKGAGYGYTF.

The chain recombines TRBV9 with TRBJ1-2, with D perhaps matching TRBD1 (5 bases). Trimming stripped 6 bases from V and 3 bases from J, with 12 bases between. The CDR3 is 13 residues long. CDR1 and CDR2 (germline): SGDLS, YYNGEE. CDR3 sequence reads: CASNEQGDYGYTF. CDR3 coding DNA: TGTGCCAGCAACGAGCAGGGTGACTATGGCTACACCTTC.

For the CDR3, the DNA is TGTGCCAGCAGCGCGGGGGGAGGAGCCGGGGAGCTGTTTTTT. Residues: CASSAGGGAGELFF. This chain uses TRBV12-3 or TRBV12-4 with TRBJ2-2; 8 bases agree with TRBD2. CDR3 size: 14 residues. J was trimmed by 6 bases and V by 6 bases; bases with no gene match: 6.

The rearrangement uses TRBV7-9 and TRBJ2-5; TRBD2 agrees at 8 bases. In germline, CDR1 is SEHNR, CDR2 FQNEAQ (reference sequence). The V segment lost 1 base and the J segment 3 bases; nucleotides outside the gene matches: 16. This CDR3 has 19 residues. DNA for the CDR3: TGTGCCAGCAGCTTAGAGACCACTATTGGCGGGGGGACTAAAGAGACCCAGTACTTC. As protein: CASSLETTIGGGTKETQYF. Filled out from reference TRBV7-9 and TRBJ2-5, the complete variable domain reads DTGVSQNPRHKITKRGQNVTFRCDPISEHNRLYWYRQTLGQGPEFLTYFQNEAQLEKSRLLSDRFSAERPKGSFSTLEIQRTEQGDSAMYLCASSLETTIGGGTKETQYFGPGTRLLVL.

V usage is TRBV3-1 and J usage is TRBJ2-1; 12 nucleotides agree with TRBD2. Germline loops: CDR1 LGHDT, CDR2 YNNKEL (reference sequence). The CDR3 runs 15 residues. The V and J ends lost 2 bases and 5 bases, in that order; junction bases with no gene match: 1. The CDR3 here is CASSQTSGGHNEQFF. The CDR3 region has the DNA TGTGCCAGCAGCCAAACTAGCGGGGGGCACAATGAGCAGTTCTTC.

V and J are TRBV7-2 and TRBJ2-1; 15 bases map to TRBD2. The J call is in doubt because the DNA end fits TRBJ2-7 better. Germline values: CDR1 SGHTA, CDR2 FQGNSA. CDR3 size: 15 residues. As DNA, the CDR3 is TGTGCCATCGGACTAGCGGGGGGGGCGTACAATGAGCAGTACTTC. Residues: CAIGLAGGAYNEQYF.

CDR3 nucleotide sequence: TGTGCCATCAGTGAGTCGGGACAGCCTAATTCACCCCTCCACTTT. Translated: CAISESGQPNSPLHF. The gene calls are TRBV10-3 and TRBJ1-6; 7 bases map to TRBD1. CDR1 is ENHRY and CDR2 is SYGVKD in the germline V gene. J gave up 6 bases and V 0 bases, and 2 bases lay outside the gene matches. The CDR3 extends over 15 amino acids.

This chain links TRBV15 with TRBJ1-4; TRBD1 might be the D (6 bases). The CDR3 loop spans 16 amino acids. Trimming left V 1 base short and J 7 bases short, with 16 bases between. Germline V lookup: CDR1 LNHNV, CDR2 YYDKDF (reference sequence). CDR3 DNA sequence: TGTGCCACCAGCAGAGTGGGACCACAGGGAGGTGAAAAACTGTTTTTT. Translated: CATSRVGPQGGEKLFF.

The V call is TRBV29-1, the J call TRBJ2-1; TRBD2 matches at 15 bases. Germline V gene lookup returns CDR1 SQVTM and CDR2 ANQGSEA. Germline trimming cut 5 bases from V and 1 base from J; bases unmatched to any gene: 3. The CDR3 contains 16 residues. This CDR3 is CSVQGTSGGSYNEQFF. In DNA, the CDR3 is TGCAGCGTTCAAGGGACTAGCGGGGGGTCCTACAATGAGCAGTTCTTC.

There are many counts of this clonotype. DNA of the CDR3: TGTGCCATCCGAAGAGGTGGAGATACGCAGTATTTT. Its translation is CAIRRGGDTQYF. This chain links TRBV28 with TRBJ2-3, with unresolved D. Per the germline V gene, CDR1 is MDHEN and CDR2 is SYDVKM. The CDR3 extends over 12 amino acids. V gave up 10 bases and J gave up 5 bases, with 13 bases separating them.

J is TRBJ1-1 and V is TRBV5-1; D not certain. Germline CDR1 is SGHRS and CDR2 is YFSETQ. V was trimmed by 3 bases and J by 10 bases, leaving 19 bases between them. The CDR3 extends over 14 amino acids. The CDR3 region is CASSSGGPVKPAFF. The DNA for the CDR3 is TGCGCCAGCAGCTCGGGTGGACCAGTCAAACCAGCTTTCTTT. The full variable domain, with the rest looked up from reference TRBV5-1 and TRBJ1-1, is KAGVTQTPRYLIKTRGQQVTLSCSPISGHRSVSWYQQTPGQGLQFLFEYFSETQRNKGNFPGRFSGRQFSNSRSEMNVSTLELGDSALYLCASSSGGPVKPAFFGQGTRLTVV.

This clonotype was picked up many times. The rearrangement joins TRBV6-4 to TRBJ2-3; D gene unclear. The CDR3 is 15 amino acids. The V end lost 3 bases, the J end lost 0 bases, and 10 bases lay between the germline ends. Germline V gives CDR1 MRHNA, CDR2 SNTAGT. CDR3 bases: TGTGCCAGCAGTGAAGAAGCGTCTAGCACAGATACGCAGTATTTT. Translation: CASSEEASSTDTQYF.

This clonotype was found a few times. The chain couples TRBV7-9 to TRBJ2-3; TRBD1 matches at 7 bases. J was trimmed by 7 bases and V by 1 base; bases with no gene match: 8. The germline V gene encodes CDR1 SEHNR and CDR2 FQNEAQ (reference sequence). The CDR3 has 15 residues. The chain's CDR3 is CASSLEGTDRNTQYF. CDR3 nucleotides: TGTGCCAGCAGCTTAGAGGGGACAGACCGAAATACGCAGTATTTT. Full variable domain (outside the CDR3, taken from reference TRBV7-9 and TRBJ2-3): DTGVSQNPRHKITKRGQNVTFRCDPISEHNRLYWYRQTLGQGPEFLTYFQNEAQLEKSRLLSDRFSAERPKGSFSTLEIQRTEQGDSAMYLCASSLEGTDRNTQYFGPGTRLTVL.